Below, 24 T cell receptor beta chains from the same sample are listed, as sequenced in a study of molecular identifiers for immune sequencing clone quantification. TCRdb reprocessed the PCR reads with MiXCR, giving one entry per CDR3 protein. The data show some 580,000 distinct CDR3 sequences, 25% seen once. The sequencing input was naive CD8+ T cells from blood, with Jurkat cell RNA spiked in. The sample's subset: FACS-sorted CD8+CD4-CCR7+CD45RA+ naive T cells. These receptors were collected from a human donor in good health. Some libraries in this study had Jurkat cell RNA spiked in.

A remark on this clonotype: A much bigger clone sits one base away, suggesting this may be a read error. DNA for the CDR3: TGTGCCAGCAGTTTATATGGTGCCCCCGCCCCCTCCTTC. Amino acid sequence: CASSLYGAPAPSF. The chain employs TRBV28 and TRBJ1-2; D not certain. CDR3 size: 13 residues. The V gene's germline CDR1 is MDHEN and CDR2 SYDVKM.

This clonotype was found a few times. The rearrangement joins TRBV9 to TRBJ1-4; no definite D call. The CDR3 is 16 amino acids. The germline gives CDR1 SGDLS, CDR2 YYNGEE. Trimming pared 0 bases from V and 8 bases from J, leaving 17 bases between. In DNA form, the CDR3 reads TGTGCCAGCAGCGTAGCCGCCGGGTCCCCTAGAGAAAAACTGTTTTTT. It specifies CASSVAAGSPREKLFF.

This clonotype was detected ten times or more. This sequence joins TRBV7-9 and TRBJ1-4; D remains unclear. Germline V gene lookup returns CDR1 SEHNR and CDR2 FQNEAQ (reference sequence). This CDR3 is 13 amino acids long. Between the trimmed V and J ends, which lost 1 base and 2 bases, there was a span of 2 bases. Here the CDR3 DNA reads TGTGCCAGCAGCTTAGGGACTAATGAAAAACTGTTTTTT. It codes for CASSLGTNEKLFF.

Ten or more counts support this clonotype. The rearrangement joins TRBV20-1 to TRBJ2-5; unclear D gene. The germline V gene has CDR1 DFQATT and CDR2 SNEGSKA (reference sequence). This CDR3 region has 14 residues. Trimming took 1 base from V and 1 from J, leaving 10 bases between them. CDR3 region: CSARGRSLQETQYF. CDR3 nucleotides: TGCAGTGCTAGAGGGCGCTCCCTCCAAGAGACCCAGTACTTC.

Of note for this clonotype: At one boundary the junction diverges from the germline segment, which might be a read error. The rearrangement uses TRBV27 and TRBJ2-1; unclear D gene. This CDR3 contains 16 residues. CDR1 and CDR2 from the germline V gene are MNHEY and SMNVEV (reference sequence). In DNA, the CDR3 is TGTGCCAGCAGCCCAGACCCATTTCCTAACGCCGGTGAGCGGTTCTTC. This gives the protein CASSPDPFPNAGERFF.

This clonotype has a handful of counts. The gene calls are TRBV19 and TRBJ1-1; no definite D call. Germline-derived CDR1 and CDR2 are LNHDA and SQIVND (reference sequence). Trimming left V 6 bases short and J 4 bases short, with 15 bases between. This CDR3 has 14 residues. CDR3 coding DNA: TGTGCCAGTAGCCCCGTGGGTCCCGTCACTGAAGCTTTCTTT. As protein: CASSPVGPVTEAFF.

J is TRBJ1-5 and V is TRBV11-1; D is ambiguous. Germline CDR1 SGHAT, CDR2 FQDESV (reference sequence). This CDR3 has 18 residues. Trimming pared 6 bases from V and 0 bases from J, leaving 21 bases between. CDR3 nucleotides: TGTGCCAGCAGACATAGCCCGGGCAACCAAAATAGCAATCAGCCCCAGCATTTT. It is translated as CASRHSPGNQNSNQPQHF.

This clonotype was counted only a few times. In DNA, the CDR3 is TGTGCCAGCAGCACACAGGGCGCAGAGAAGGGCTACACCTTC. Residues: CASSTQGAEKGYTF. The chain has TRBV27 and TRBJ1-2; perhaps TRBD1 as D (6 bases). Trimming cost V 6 bases and J 8 bases, with 19 bases left between them. The length of the CDR3 is 14 residues. Looked up from germline, CDR1 is MNHEY and CDR2 is SMNVEV (reference sequence).

A note on this clonotype: At one end, the junction sequence differs from germline, possibly due to a read error. The chain carries TRBV13 and TRBJ1-4, with D uncertain. The length of the CDR3 is 13 residues. Germline assignment: CDR1 PRHDT and CDR2 FYEKMQ (reference sequence). CDR3 bases: TGTGCCAGCAGCTTAAGCAGCGGTGAAGAACTGTTTTTT. This sequence encodes CASSLSSGEELFF.

This clonotype was detected a few times. The V and J genes are TRBV16 and TRBJ2-7; either TRBD1 or TRBD2 may fit D (5 bases each). The ends were cut back, 2 bases at V and 2 bases at J, with 13 bases in the middle. The CDR3 loop spans 15 amino acids. Germline loops: CDR1 KGHSY, CDR2 FQNENV. The DNA for the CDR3 is TGTGCCAGCAGCCAAGGGGGTCTTTCCGCCTACGAGCAGTACTTC. It encodes CASSQGGLSAYEQYF.

This clonotype has just a few counts. The J gene is TRBJ2-6, the V gene TRBV3-1, with a tentative D call TRBD1 (5 bases). The CDR3 is 15 amino acids. Trimming pared 2 bases from V and 1 base from J, leaving 6 bases between. The germline V gene encodes CDR1 LGHDT and CDR2 YNNKEL (reference sequence). The CDR3 DNA follows: TGTGCCAGCAGCCAATCAGGGTCTGGGGCCAACGTCCTGACTTTC. Its protein is CASSQSGSGANVLTF. Complete variable domain (other parts from reference TRBV3-1 and TRBJ2-6): DTAVSQTPKYLVTQMGNDKSIKCEQNLGHDTMYWYKQDSKKFLKIMFSYNNKELIINETVPNRFSPKSPDKAHLNLHINSLELGDSAVYFCASSQSGSGANVLTFGAGSRLTVL.

V gene TRBV9 combines with J gene TRBJ1-5; 7 bases are shared with TRBD1. Trimming removed 3 bases from V and 4 bases from J; junction bases left unmatched: 7. The length of the CDR3 is 15 residues. Looked up from germline, CDR1 is SGDLS and CDR2 is YYNGEE. The CDR3 coding sequence is TGTGCCAGCAGCGCCAGGGGGTGGGGGAATCAGCCCCAGCATTTT. Translated: CASSARGWGNQPQHF. The entire variable domain, with the rest obtained from reference TRBV9 and TRBJ1-5, is as follows: DSGVTQTPKHLITATGQRVTLRCSPRSGDLSVYWYQQSLDQGLQFLIQYYNGEERAKGNILERFSAQQFPDLHSELNLSSLELGDSALYFCASSARGWGNQPQHFGDGTRLSIL.

The table lists this clonotype with many counts. The chain couples TRBV7-2 to TRBJ2-1; 8 bases are shared with TRBD2. Germline V gives CDR1 SGHTA, CDR2 FQGNSA. V shed 3 bases and J 4 bases; nucleotides not matched to a gene: 5. This CDR3 comprises 15 residues. The CDR3: CASSFSGTSYNEQFF. CDR3 DNA sequence: TGTGCCAGCAGCTTTTCCGGGACTAGTTACAATGAGCAGTTCTTC.

This clonotype appeared a few times. This chain connects TRBV12-3 or TRBV12-4 to TRBJ2-5, with a tentative D call TRBD2 (6 bases). The CDR3 is made up of 15 amino acids. The V and J ends lost 6 bases and 6 bases respectively, with 20 bases between them. Here the CDR3 DNA reads TGTGCCAGCAGCAACCCCGGGACCGCGGGACAGACCCAGTACTTC. This codes for CASSNPGTAGQTQYF.

This clonotype was picked up many times. The chain uses TRBV6-5 and TRBJ2-1, with D possibly being TRBD1 (6 bases). The CDR3 is 12 residues long. The V end was cut by 6 bases, the J end by 9 bases, with 12 bases between. Germline V gene data show CDR1 as MNHEY and CDR2 as SVGAGI. CDR3 region: CASSQRGGEQFF. DNA for the CDR3: TGTGCCAGCAGCCAAAGAGGGGGTGAGCAGTTCTTC.

This clonotype came up a few times. The gene calls are TRBV5-4 and TRBJ2-3; D is uncertain. This CDR3 has 14 residues. CDR1 and CDR2 from the germline V gene are SGHNT and YYREEE (reference sequence). Trimming cost V 3 bases and J 4 bases, with 12 bases left between them. The CDR3 region has the DNA TGTGCCAGCAGCTGGTACTACAGTTCAGATACGCAGTATTTT. This sequence encodes CASSWYYSSDTQYF.

This clonotype was seen a handful of times. The chain recombines TRBV20-1 with TRBJ1-2; 9 bases match TRBD1. The CDR3 length is 16 residues. The V gene end was trimmed by 3 bases and the J gene end by 4 bases; junction bases not matched to a gene: 12. The germline CDR1 and CDR2 sequences are DFQATT and SNEGSKA (reference sequence). The CDR3 nucleotides read TGCAGTGCTAGGGACTCACAGGGGGCCACGATCTATGGCTACACCTTC. This codes for CSARDSQGATIYGYTF.

This clonotype has only a few counts. The chain combines TRBV19 with TRBJ2-2; D call uncertain. The length of the CDR3 is 13 residues. V was pared by 6 bases and J by 6 bases, with 11 bases between. Germline loops: CDR1 LNHDA, CDR2 SQIVND (reference sequence). CDR3 residues: CASSWASAGELFF. The CDR3 DNA is TGTGCCAGTAGCTGGGCTAGTGCCGGGGAGCTGTTTTTT. Filled out from reference TRBV19 and TRBJ2-2, the complete variable domain reads DGGITQSPKYLFRKEGQNVTLSCEQNLNHDAMYWYRQDPGQGLRLIYYSQIVNDFQKGDIAEGYSVSREKKESFPLTVTSAQKNPTAFYLCASSWASAGELFFGEGSRLTVL.

Concerning this clonotype: A read error may explain this, as a much larger clone is one base away. V is TRBV6-2 or TRBV6-3 and J is TRBJ2-7; 8 bases map to TRBD2. The CDR3 has 14 residues. V shed 10 bases and J 3 bases; nucleotides not matched to a gene: 11. Germline V gives CDR1 MNHEY, CDR2 SVGEGT. The CDR3 DNA sequence: TGTGCCAACAGCCCAGGCGGGAGGAACTACGAGCAGTACTTC. This translates into CANSPGGRNYEQYF.

This chain links TRBV9 with TRBJ2-2; D is unclear. The germline V and J ends were trimmed by 4 bases and 5 bases, with 9 bases remaining between them. From germline, CDR1 is SGDLS and CDR2 YYNGEE. CDR3 length: 13 residues. The CDR3 DNA reads as TGTGCCAGCAGCTCAGAAGCTACCGGGGAGCTGTTTTTT. Encoded protein: CASSSEATGELFF.

This clonotype was counted a few times. The chain links TRBV11-1 to TRBJ2-7, with 8 nucleotides matching TRBD2. V lost 1 base to trimming and J lost 7 bases; unmatched junction nucleotides: 12. Germline values: CDR1 SGHAT, CDR2 FQDESV (reference sequence). The CDR3 loop spans 16 amino acids. CDR3 residues: CASSLVSAGGLSEQYF. DNA for the CDR3: TGTGCCAGCAGCTTAGTTTCGGCGGGAGGCTTATCGGAGCAGTACTTC.

The chain employs TRBV11-2 and TRBJ2-1; D is ambiguous. The V gene lost 1 base and the J gene lost 4 bases, with 8 bases spanning the gap. Germline V lookup: CDR1 SGHAT, CDR2 FQNNGV. This CDR3 has 14 amino acids. The CDR3: CASSLAVGYNEQFF. In DNA form, the CDR3 reads TGTGCCAGCAGCTTAGCAGTCGGGTACAATGAGCAGTTCTTC.

This clonotype was observed many times. The rearrangement joins TRBV20-1 to TRBJ2-7; D perhaps matches TRBD2 (5 bases). V lost 0 bases and J 1 base, leaving 13 bases between the germline ends. The CDR3 consists of 15 residues. The germline V gene encodes CDR1 DFQATT and CDR2 SNEGSKA (reference sequence). The DNA for the CDR3 is TGCAGTGCTAGAGATGTGACAACGGGATCCTACGAGCAGTACTTC. This gives the protein CSARDVTTGSYEQYF.

This clonotype was counted between two and nine times. The chain carries TRBV20-1 and TRBJ2-5; 14 bases are shared with TRBD2. Trimming at V came to 0 bases and at J to 5 bases, leaving 14 bases not matched to a gene. CDR3 length: 19 amino acids. CDR1 is DFQATT, CDR2 SNEGSKA, per germline (reference sequence). The DNA of the CDR3 is TGCAGTGCTAGAGATCCCGGGGGACTAGCGGGGGCAATACGGGAGACCCAGTACTTC. Translated: CSARDPGGLAGAIRETQYF.